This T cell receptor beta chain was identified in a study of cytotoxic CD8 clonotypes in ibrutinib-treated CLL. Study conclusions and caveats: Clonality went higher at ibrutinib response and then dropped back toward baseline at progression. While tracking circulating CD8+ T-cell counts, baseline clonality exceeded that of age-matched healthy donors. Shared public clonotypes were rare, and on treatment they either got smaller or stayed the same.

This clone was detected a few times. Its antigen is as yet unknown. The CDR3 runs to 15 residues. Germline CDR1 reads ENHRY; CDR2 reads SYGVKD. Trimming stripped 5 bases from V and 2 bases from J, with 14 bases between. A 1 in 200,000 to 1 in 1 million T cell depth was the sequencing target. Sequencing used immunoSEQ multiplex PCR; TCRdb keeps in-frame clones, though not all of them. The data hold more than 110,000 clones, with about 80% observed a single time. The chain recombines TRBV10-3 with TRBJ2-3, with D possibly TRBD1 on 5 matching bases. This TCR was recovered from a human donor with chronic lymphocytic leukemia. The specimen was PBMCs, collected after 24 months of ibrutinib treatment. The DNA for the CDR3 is TGTGCCATCAGTCCCCAGGGCGCGGACACAGATACGCAGTATTTT. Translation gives CAISPQGADTDTQYF.